Sequencing of this T cell receptor beta chain was carried out in a study of blood T cells in healthy people across ages (dated by TCRdb to 2015 to 2017). Regarding the complete study: In model experiments, roughly one uniquely barcoded TCR beta cDNA molecule per two T cells was captured by template switching. To avoid experimental bias, donors of different ages were distributed randomly across sequencing lanes. Age-related changes in TCR beta repertoire diversity were measured in the study by deep sequencing normalized with unique cDNA molecular identifiers. Donors were grouped into four age groups: young (average approximately 16 years), middle-aged (39), aged (around 66) and long-lived (around 82). The study analyzed two additional independent replicas of 1 million unique cDNA reads from the same blood draw for two donors, one aged 18 to 30 and one aged 80 or older.

What the work shows at the level of the full study, not this receptor alone: Because donor CMV infection status was unknown, age-related changes in expanded clonotypes were potentially confounded. As age increased, observed TCR beta diversity per million T cells dropped in a roughly linear way, and a significant reduction was already evident by age 40. Total diversity estimates from one million sequenced T cells were considered lower bounds and underestimates. Since profiling was done on bulk unsorted PBMCs, naive and antigen-experienced compartments could not be conclusively compared. Compared with the aged group, the long-lived group had more naive CD4+ T cells, fewer expanded clones and increased TCR diversity, suggesting age selection. A strong correlation was found between observed TCR beta diversity and the percentage of naive T cells measured by flow cytometry.

The 40 or so donors, aged 6 to 90 years, were systemically healthy Caucasian individuals from Russia. About 9.1 milliliters of peripheral blood were collected from each donor into EDTA-treated Vacutainer tubes. PBMCs were isolated by Ficoll-Paque density-gradient centrifugation, with at least 7 million obtained per sample. Trizol reagent was used to extract total RNA from PBMCs, with at least 6 micrograms per sample. For every donor, an aliquot of PBMCs went through flow cytometry to measure the percentages of naive CD45RAhigh/CD27high T cells. The germline V gene supplies CDR1 SQVTM and CDR2 ANQGSEA. A distance of 15 bases separates the germline ends of V and J, which lose 6 bases and 0 bases respectively. The CDR3 contains 15 residues, cysteine and phenylalanine counted. Just CDR3 DNA is preserved here, 45 bases in frame from base 1. Libraries were built with 5' RACE. Reads for this sample came from an Illumina HiSeq 2500. The second PCR ran for about 6 to 12 cycles and used a J-beta primer mix along with a sample-barcoded 5' primer. Each TCR beta cDNA molecule received a unique molecular identifier from a template-switch 5' adaptor carrying 12 random nucleotides. Each sample yielded at least 3 million CDR3-containing paired-end reads. All of the RNA was converted into first-strand cDNA using the Mint cDNA synthesis kit, with a TRBC-specific oligonucleotide serving as the primer. Following uracil-DNA glycosylase treatment, all cDNA underwent a first 18-cycle PCR with the universal primers M1SS and BC2_uni_R. Concerning the study's data processing: Normalization of each sample was performed by random selection of 1 million high-quality reads, each carrying a distinct molecular identifier. Reads sharing molecular identifiers were discarded rather than binned into consensus sequences. MiTCR, set to a Q25 quality threshold and the strictest error-elimination algorithm, was used for CDR3 identification, clonotype clustering and error correction. Lower-bound total TCR beta diversity was estimated with a nonparametric unseen species model using Euler transformation. TCRdb applied fastp at Q25 and MiXCR to the public reads, then kept only in-frame beta chains. Under each unique CDR3 protein, matching rows form one entry showing the most common genes and DNA. The authors' filters were not applied to this entry. Present in this sample are 710,000 or so distinct CDR3 sequences, 22% of which were seen just once. The ten largest make up around 21% of the sample.

To note about this clonotype: No cognate antigen has been identified for it. No base-level quality is on record; no much larger clone is a single base apart.

The sequencing sample was made of blood. The rearranged chain carries TRBV29-1 and TRBJ2-1; TRBD2 could be the D gene, as 5 bases match. The sequence was collected from a man aged 70 or older in good health. The CDR3 loop reads CSVAEAVSSYNEQFF. The bases are TGCAGCGTCGCCGAAGCGGTGAGCTCCTACAATGAGCAGTTCTTC.